This T cell receptor beta chain was recorded in a study of T cell responses to AZD1222 COVID-19 vaccine. Sequencing was performed with immunoSEQ multiplex PCR; in TCRdb, only in-frame clones are kept and a portion is missing. Of over 45,000 clones listed, 70% to 90% are singletons. Unmatched junction bases numbered 8, after V lost 5 bases and J lost 2 bases. Looked up from germline, CDR1 is KGHSH and CDR2 is LQKENI. The CDR3 runs 16 residues. The rearrangement joins TRBV18 to TRBJ1-5; TRBD1 agrees at 8 bases. This receptor was taken from an adult in good health. This specimen was peripheral blood, taken on day 0 of AZD1222 vaccination. CDR3 protein: CASSSTGATGNQPQHF. The CDR3 coding sequence is TGTGCCAGCTCATCGACAGGGGCCACGGGCAATCAGCCCCAGCATTTT.